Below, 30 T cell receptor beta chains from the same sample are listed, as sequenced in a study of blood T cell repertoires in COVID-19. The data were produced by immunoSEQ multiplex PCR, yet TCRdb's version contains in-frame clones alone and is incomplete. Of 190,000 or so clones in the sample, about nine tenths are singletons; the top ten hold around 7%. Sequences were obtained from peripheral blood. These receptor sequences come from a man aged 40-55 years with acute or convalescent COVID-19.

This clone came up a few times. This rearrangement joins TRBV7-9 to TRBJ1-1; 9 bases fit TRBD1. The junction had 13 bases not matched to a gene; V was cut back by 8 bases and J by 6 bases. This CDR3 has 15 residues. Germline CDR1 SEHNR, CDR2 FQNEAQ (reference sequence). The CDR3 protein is CASLGQGRMESEAFF. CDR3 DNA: TGTGCCAGCTTGGGACAGGGTCGAATGGAGTCTGAAGCTTTCTTT.

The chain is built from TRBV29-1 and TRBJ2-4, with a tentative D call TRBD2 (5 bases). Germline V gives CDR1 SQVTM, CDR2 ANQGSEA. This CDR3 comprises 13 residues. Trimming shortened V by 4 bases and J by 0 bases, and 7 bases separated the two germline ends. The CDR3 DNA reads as TGCAGCGTTGCCGGGATAGCCAAAAACATTCAGTACTTC. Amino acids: CSVAGIAKNIQYF.

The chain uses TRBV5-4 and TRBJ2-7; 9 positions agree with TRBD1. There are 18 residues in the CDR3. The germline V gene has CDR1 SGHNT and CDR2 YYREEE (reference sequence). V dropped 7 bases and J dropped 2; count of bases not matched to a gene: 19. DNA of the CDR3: TGTGCCAGCGCCAGGGCTGTGGCTCCGGGACAGGGAACCTACGAGCAGTACTTC. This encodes CASARAVAPGQGTYEQYF.

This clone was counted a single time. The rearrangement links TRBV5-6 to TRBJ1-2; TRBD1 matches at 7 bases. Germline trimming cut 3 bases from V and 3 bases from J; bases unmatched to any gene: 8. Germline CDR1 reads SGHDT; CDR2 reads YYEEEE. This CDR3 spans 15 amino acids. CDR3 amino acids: CASSSRSTGDYGYTF. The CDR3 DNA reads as TGTGCCAGCAGCTCCCGGAGTACAGGGGACTATGGCTACACCTTC.

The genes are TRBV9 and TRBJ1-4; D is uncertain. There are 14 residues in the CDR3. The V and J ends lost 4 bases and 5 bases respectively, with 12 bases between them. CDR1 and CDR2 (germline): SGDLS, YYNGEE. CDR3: CASSPGIANEKLFF. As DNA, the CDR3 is TGTGCCAGCAGCCCCGGGATAGCGAATGAAAAACTGTTTTTT.

CDR3 amino acids: CASSLSRDNEQFF. The CDR3 nucleotides are TGTGCCAGCAGCTTAAGCAGGGACAATGAGCAGTTCTTC. The chain uses TRBV7-3 and TRBJ2-1; the D gene is possibly TRBD1 (5 bases). The CDR3 has 13 amino acids. V was shortened by 1 base and J by 5 bases, with 6 bases between the two germline ends. CDR1 is SGHTA and CDR2 is FQGTGA in the germline V gene.

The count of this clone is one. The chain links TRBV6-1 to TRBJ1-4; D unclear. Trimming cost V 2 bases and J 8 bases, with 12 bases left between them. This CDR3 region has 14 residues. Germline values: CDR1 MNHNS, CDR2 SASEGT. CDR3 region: CASSELGLREKLFF. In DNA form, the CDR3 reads TGTGCCAGCAGTGAATTAGGACTGAGGGAAAAACTGTTTTTT.

The CDR3 reads CASSPGQRTLDTQYF. Here the CDR3 DNA reads TGTGCCAGCAGCCCTGGACAGCGGACCTTGGACACGCAGTATTTT. The gene calls are TRBV9 and TRBJ2-3; the D gene is possibly TRBD1 (6 bases). Germline V gene lookup returns CDR1 SGDLS and CDR2 YYNGEE. The CDR3 is made up of 15 amino acids. V was shortened by 4 bases and J by 9 bases, with 21 bases between the two germline ends.

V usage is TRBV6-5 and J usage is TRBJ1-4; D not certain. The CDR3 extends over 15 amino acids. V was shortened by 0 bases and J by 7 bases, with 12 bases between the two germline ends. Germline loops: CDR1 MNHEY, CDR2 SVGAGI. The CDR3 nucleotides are TGTGCCAGCAGTTACTCGACCGGGTTCGGTGAAAAACTGTTTTTT. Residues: CASSYSTGFGEKLFF.

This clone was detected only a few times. DNA of the CDR3: TGCGCCAGCAGTCGAGATTCTGGACAGGTCGCGTATGGCTACACCTTC. Translating gives CASSRDSGQVAYGYTF. The rearrangement links TRBV4-1 to TRBJ1-2, with 7 bases identical to TRBD1. The germline V gene encodes CDR1 MGHRA and CDR2 YSYEKL. V gave up 6 bases and J gave up 5 bases; unmatched junction bases: 15. This CDR3 has 16 amino acids.

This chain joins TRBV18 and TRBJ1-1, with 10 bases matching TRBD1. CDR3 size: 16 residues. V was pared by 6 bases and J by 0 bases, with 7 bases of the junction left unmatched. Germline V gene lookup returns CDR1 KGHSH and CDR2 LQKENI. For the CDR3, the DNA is TGTGCCAGCTCGGCCGGGACAGGGGCCTTGAACACTGAAGCTTTCTTT. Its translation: CASSAGTGALNTEAFF.

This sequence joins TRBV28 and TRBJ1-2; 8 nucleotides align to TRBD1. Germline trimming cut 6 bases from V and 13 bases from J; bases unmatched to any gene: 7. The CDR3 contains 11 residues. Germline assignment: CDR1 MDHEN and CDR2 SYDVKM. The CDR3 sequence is CASSSDRVSTF. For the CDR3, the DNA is TGTGCCAGCAGCTCGGACAGGGTGAGCACCTTC.

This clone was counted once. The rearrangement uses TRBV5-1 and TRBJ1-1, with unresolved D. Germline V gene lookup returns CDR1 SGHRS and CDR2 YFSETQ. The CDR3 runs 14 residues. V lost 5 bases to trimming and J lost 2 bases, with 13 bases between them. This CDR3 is CASSPYTDNTEAFF. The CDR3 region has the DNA TGCGCCAGCAGTCCATATACAGATAACACTGAAGCTTTCTTT. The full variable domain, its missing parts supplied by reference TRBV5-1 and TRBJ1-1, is KAGVTQTPRYLIKTRGQQVTLSCSPISGHRSVSWYQQTPGQGLQFLFEYFSETQRNKGNFPGRFSGRQFSNSRSEMNVSTLELGDSALYLCASSPYTDNTEAFFGQGTRLTVV.

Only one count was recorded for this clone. The CDR3 nucleotides read TGTGCCAGCAGCCCAACGGGGGGACAGGGCTTCTACGAGCAGTACTTC. Amino acid sequence: CASSPTGGQGFYEQYF. The chain carries TRBV7-9 and TRBJ2-7, with 9 bases matching TRBD1. With V trimmed by 5 bases and J by 3 bases, 11 bases remained unmatched. There are 16 residues in the CDR3. In germline, CDR1 is SEHNR, CDR2 FQNEAQ (reference sequence).

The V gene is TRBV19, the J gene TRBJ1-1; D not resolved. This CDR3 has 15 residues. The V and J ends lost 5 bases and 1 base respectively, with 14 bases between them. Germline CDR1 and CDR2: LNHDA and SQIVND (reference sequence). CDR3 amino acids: CASSPQPGGNTEAFF. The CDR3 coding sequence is TGTGCCAGTAGTCCCCAACCCGGAGGGAACACTGAAGCTTTCTTT.

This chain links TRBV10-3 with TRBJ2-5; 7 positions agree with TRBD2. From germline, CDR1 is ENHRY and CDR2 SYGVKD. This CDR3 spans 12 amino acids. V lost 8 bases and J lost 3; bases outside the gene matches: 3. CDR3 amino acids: CAIRGEEETQYF. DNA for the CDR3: TGTGCCATCCGGGGGGAGGAAGAGACCCAGTACTTC.

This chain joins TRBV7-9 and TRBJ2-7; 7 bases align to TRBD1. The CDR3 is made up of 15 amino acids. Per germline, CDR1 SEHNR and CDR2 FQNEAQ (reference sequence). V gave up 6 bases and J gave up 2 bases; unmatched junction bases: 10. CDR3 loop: CASRLDRDPTYEQYF. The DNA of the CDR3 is TGTGCCAGCAGGCTCGACAGGGATCCAACCTACGAGCAGTACTTC.

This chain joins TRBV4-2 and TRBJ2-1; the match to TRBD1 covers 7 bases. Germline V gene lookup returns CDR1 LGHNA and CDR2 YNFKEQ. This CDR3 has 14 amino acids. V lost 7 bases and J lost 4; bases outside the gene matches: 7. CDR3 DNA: TGTGCCAGCACTGATCGGGACAGATACAATGAGCAGTTCTTC. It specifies CASTDRDRYNEQFF.

CDR3 nucleotide sequence: TGTGCCAGCAGCGTAGGAGTACAGGGGAACACTGAAGCTTTCTTT. It is translated as CASSVGVQGNTEAFF. This chain uses TRBV9 with TRBJ1-1, with a tentative D call TRBD1 (6 bases). Trimming pared 0 bases from V and 1 base from J, leaving 10 bases between. This CDR3 has 15 amino acids. The germline V gene encodes CDR1 SGDLS and CDR2 YYNGEE.

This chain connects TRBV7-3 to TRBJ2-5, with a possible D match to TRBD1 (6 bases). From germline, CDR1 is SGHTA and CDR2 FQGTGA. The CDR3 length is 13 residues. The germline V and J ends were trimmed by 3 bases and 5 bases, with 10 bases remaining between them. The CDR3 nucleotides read TGTGCCAGCAGCTTTATAAGGGGGGAGACCCAGTACTTC. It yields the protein CASSFIRGETQYF.

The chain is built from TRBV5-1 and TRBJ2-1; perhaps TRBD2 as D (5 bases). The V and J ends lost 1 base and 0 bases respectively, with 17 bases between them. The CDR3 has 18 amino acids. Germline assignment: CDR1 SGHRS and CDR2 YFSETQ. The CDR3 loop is CASSLLRAFPSSYNEQFF. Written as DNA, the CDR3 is TGCGCCAGCAGCTTGCTGAGGGCATTCCCTAGCTCCTACAATGAGCAGTTCTTC.

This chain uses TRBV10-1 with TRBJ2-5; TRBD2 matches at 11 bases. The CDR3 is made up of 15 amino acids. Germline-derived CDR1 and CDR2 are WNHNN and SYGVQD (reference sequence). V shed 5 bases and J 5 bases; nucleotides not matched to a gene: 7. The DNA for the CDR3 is TGCGCCAGCAGTTTCGGGACTAGCGGCCGGGAGACCCAGTACTTC. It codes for CASSFGTSGRETQYF.

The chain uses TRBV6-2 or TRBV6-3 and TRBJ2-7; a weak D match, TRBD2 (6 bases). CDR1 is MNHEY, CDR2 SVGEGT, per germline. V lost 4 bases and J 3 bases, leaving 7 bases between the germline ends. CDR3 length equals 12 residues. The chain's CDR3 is CASSWGGYEQYF. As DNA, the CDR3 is TGTGCCAGCAGTTGGGGAGGCTACGAGCAGTACTTC.

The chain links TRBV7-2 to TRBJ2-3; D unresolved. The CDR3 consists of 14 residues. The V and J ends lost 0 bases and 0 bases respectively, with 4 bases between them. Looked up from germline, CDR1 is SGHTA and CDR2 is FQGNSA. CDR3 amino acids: CASSLARSTDTQYF. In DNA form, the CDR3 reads TGTGCCAGCAGCTTAGCGAGGAGCACAGATACGCAGTATTTT.

Here the CDR3 DNA reads TGTGCCAGCAGCTTCCTTCAGACAGGGCTGTTTTTT. This translates into CASSFLQTGLFF. The gene calls are TRBV11-2 and TRBJ1-4; the match to TRBD1 covers 7 bases. The germline V gene encodes CDR1 SGHAT and CDR2 FQNNGV. The CDR3 consists of 12 residues. V gave up 3 bases and J gave up 14 bases; unmatched junction bases: 6.

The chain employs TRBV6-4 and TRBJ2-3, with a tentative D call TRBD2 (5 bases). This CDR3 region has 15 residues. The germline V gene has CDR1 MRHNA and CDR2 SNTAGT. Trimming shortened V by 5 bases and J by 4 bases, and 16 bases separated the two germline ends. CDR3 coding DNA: TGTGCCAGCAGTTGGACTCTCTCCGGGGCAGATACGCAGTATTTT. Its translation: CASSWTLSGADTQYF.

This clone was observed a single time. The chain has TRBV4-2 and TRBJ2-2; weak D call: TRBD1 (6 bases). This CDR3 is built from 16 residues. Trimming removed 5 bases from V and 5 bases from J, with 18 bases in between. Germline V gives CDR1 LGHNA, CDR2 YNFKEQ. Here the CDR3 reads CASSAQTGHGTGELFF. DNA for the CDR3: TGTGCCAGCAGCGCCCAAACAGGGCATGGTACCGGGGAGCTGTTTTTT.

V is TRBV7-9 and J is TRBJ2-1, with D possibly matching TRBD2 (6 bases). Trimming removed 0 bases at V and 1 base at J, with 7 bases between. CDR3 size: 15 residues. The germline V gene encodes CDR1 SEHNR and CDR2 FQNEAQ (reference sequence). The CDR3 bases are TGTGCCAGCAGCTTAGCGGAGGGGTCCTACAATGAGCAGTTCTTC. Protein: CASSLAEGSYNEQFF.

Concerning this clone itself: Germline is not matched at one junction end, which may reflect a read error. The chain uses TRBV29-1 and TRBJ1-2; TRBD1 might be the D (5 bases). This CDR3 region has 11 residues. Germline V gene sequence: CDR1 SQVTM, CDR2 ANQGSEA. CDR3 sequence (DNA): TGCAGCGTTGAAGGGGGTCAGGGATACCCCTTC. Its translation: CSVEGGQGYPF.

CDR3: CASTVLAGGSSYNEQFF. CDR3 DNA sequence: TGTGCCAGTACGGTCTTAGCGGGGGGTAGCTCCTACAATGAGCAGTTCTTC. The chain has TRBV19 and TRBJ2-1; the match to TRBD2 covers 10 bases. Unmatched junction bases numbered 9, after V lost 7 bases and J lost 0 bases. This CDR3 contains 17 residues. The germline CDR1 and CDR2 sequences are LNHDA and SQIVND (reference sequence).